What follows describes a single T cell receptor (beta chain). The antigen is not known. The sample belongs to a study of cytomegalovirus exposure and HLA in healthy donors. Study-wide results and limits: Confirmation was obtained in vitro that a few CMV-associated chains are specific for CMV antigens. For most TCR beta V segments, an earlier analysis put the productive rate at about 90% or about 30% of the time. Relative to the approximately 700-donor mean, N-insertions were reportedly fewer in an Asian-associated ancestry cluster in a later analysis.

Primers included in the PCR were 60 Vbeta and 13 Jbeta primers. This table comes from immunoSEQ multiplex PCR, and its TCRdb copy is limited to in-frame clones, with some not included. The sample holds over 200,000 clones, around 85% seen once. Input material: PBMCs. This sequence was found in a human donor in good health.

CDR3 sequence reads: CASSLGTGWEKLFF. The DNA of the CDR3 is TGTGCCAGCAGCTTAGGCACGGGATGGGAAAAACTGTTTTTT. The rearrangement joins TRBV7-6 to TRBJ1-4, with D unclear. This CDR3 spans 14 amino acids. Per germline, CDR1 SGHVS and CDR2 FNYEAQ. V was trimmed by 1 base and J by 8 bases, leaving 11 bases between them.